This TCR beta chain stems from a study of blood T cell repertoires in COVID-19 (TCRdb year 2020). In terms of the full investigation: Collaborator samples came from the United States, Italy and Spain and covered acute and convalescent phases of COVID-19. The material from the prospective study consisted of cDNA or gDNA derived from T cells, B-cell-depleted T cells, or PBMCs. The repertoires were released in a freely available public database intended as a resource for research on the immune response to SARS-CoV-2. A de-identified subject ID, COVID-19 status, age in years and sex were almost always included in the sample metadata. Deeply sampled blood TCRbeta repertoires from subjects exposed to, actively infected with, or recovered from COVID-19 were included in the dataset. Where available, HLA class I and class II types were obtained from metadata supplied by the sample provider rather than from assay-based typing. The samples were drawn from two sources: the first 160 participants of the ongoing ImmuneRACE study, and fewer than 1,500 subjects contributed by 6 global collaborators. Results the study describes overall, beyond this receptor: How much clinical and demographic metadata was included differed by source and by participant, and the metadata was provided uncurated.

TCRbeta CDR3 regions were amplified from genomic DNA by means of the immunoSEQ Assay, a bias-controlled multiplex PCR. As for the authors' bioinformatics: Within the assay, amplification of reference gene primers was used to estimate how many nucleated cells each sample contained. Sequence reads were collapsed and filtered to measure the absolute abundance of every unique TCRbeta CDR3 rearrangement. Productive Simpson clonality was computed per sample as the square root of Simpson's diversity index over productive rearrangements. As stored in TCRdb, this immuneACCESS dataset retains in-frame rearrangements with V and J assigned. A fraction of the clones does not appear; measured against another copy, unresolved V genes explain less than half of the discrepancy, and the remainder lacks a known reason. For V, J and clone size, that table is used; D and trimming come from the DNA. The sample data list some 150,000 clones, and roughly four fifths of these were observed just once. Approximately 2.4% of the sample belongs to the ten largest clones.

For this clone: What this receptor recognizes is not known. There are no base qualities to consult, and no much larger clone falls within one base.

Taken from cysteine to phenylalanine, the CDR3 has 18 residues. The sequence is cut down to CDR3 DNA, 54 bases in frame from base 1. V loses 3 bases at its end and J loses 4 bases; junction bases beyond the gene matches: 12. The germline V gene provides CDR1 SGHTA and CDR2 FQGTGA. Each collaborating institution followed its own protocols to collect whole blood in K2EDTA tubes. For TCRbeta analysis, collaborators shipped samples in one of three forms: frozen whole blood, isolated PBMCs, or DNA extracted from either of those sample types. The chain is encoded by TRBV7-3 joined to TRBJ1-2, with 12 bases aligning to TRBD1. The receptor comes from a human donor with acute or convalescent COVID-19. The donor label of this sample is uncertain. Source material: peripheral blood. The nucleotides read TGTGCCAGCAGCTTCCAAGGGGGACAGGGGGCGAGTAGCTATGGCTACACCTTC. Its product reads: CASSFQGGQGASSYGYTF.